One sample yielded the 6 T cell receptor beta chains listed below, sequenced in a study of blood T cell repertoires in COVID-19. The data were produced by immunoSEQ multiplex PCR, yet TCRdb's version contains in-frame clones alone and is incomplete. The sample consists of roughly 150,000 clones, roughly 85% of them appearing once. Sequenced sample: PBMCs or T cells enriched from blood (not recorded which). The source is a man in his fifties who had recovered from COVID-19.

V gene TRBV11-2 combines with J gene TRBJ2-3; 12 bases match TRBD2. The CDR3 sequence is 16 residues long. V was clipped by 4 bases and J by 4 bases; unmatched bases: 6. The germline gives CDR1 SGHAT, CDR2 FQNNGV. CDR3 sequence: CASSYRLAGDADTQYF. The CDR3 coding sequence is TGTGCCAGCAGCTATCGACTAGCGGGAGACGCAGATACGCAGTATTTT.

V usage is TRBV6-6 and J usage is TRBJ2-2; TRBD2 is a possible D gene (6 bases). CDR1 and CDR2 (germline): MNHNY, SVGAGI (reference sequence). CDR3 size: 15 residues. V lost 2 bases and J 2 bases, leaving 9 bases between the germline ends. The CDR3, as DNA: TGTGCCAGCAGTTACCGGCGGGGAAACACCGGGGAGCTGTTTTTT. It specifies CASSYRRGNTGELFF.

The genes are TRBV28 and TRBJ2-1; 11 bases align to TRBD2. With V trimmed by 2 bases and J by 3 bases, 0 bases remained unmatched. Germline CDR1 MDHEN, CDR2 SYDVKM. The CDR3 totals 15 residues. CDR3 amino acids: CASSLLAGGYNEQFF. CDR3 sequence (DNA): TGTGCCAGCAGTTTACTAGCGGGGGGCTACAATGAGCAGTTCTTC. The whole variable domain, filled in from reference TRBV28 and TRBJ2-1, reads DVKVTQSSRYLVKRTGEKVFLECVQDMDHENMFWYRQDPGLGLRLIYFSYDVKMKEKGDIPEGYSVSREKKERFSLILESASTNQTSMYLCASSLLAGGYNEQFFGPGTRLTVL.

A remark on this clone: Mismatch with germline at one junction end may stem from a read error. The V call is TRBV18, the J call TRBJ2-5; tentatively, D is TRBD2 (6 bases). The CDR3 runs to 13 residues. Germline V gene data show CDR1 as KGHSH and CDR2 as LQKENI. The CDR3 sequence is CASAPSGLETQYF. CDR3 nucleotide sequence: TGTGCCAGCGCACCAAGCGGGTTGGAGACCCAGTACTTC. Based on the CDR3 plus reference TRBV18 and TRBJ2-5, the full variable domain is NAGVMQNPRHLVRRRGQEARLRCSPMKGHSHVYWYRQLPEEGLKFMVYLQKENIIDESGMPKERFSAEFPKEGPSILRIQQVVRGDSAAYFCASAPSGLETQYFGPGTRLLVL.

The chain links TRBV6-2 or TRBV6-3 to TRBJ2-3, with TRBD2 matching 8 bases. V gave up 0 bases and J gave up 0 bases; unmatched junction bases: 5. Germline V gene lookup returns CDR1 MNHEY and CDR2 SVGEGT. This CDR3 is built from 17 residues. The CDR3 loop reads CASSYSSGGLSTDTQYF. The CDR3, as DNA: TGTGCCAGCAGTTACTCGTCGGGGGGGTTGAGCACAGATACGCAGTATTTT.

The chain uses TRBV5-6 and TRBJ1-3; D is unclear. CDR1 SGHDT and CDR2 YYEEEE come from the germline V gene. This CDR3 is 15 amino acids long. V dropped 2 bases and J dropped 0 bases, with 9 bases sitting between them. CDR3 sequence (DNA): TGTGCCAGCAGCTTTCAACACCTCTCTGGAAACACCATATATTTT. Its translation is CASSFQHLSGNTIYF.